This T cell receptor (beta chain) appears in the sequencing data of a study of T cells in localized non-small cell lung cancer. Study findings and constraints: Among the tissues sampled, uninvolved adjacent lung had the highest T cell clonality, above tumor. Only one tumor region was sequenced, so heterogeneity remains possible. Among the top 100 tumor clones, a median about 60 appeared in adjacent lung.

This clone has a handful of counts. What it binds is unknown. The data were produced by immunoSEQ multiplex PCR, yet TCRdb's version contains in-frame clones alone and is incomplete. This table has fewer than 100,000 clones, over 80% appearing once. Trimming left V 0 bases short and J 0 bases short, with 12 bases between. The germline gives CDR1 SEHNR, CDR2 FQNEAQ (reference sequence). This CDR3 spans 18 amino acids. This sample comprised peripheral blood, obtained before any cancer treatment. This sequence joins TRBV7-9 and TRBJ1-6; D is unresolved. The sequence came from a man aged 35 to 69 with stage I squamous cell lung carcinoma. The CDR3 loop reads CASSLARQASSYNSPLHF. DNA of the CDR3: TGTGCCAGCAGCTTAGCGCGGCAGGCGAGCTCCTATAATTCACCCCTCCACTTT.